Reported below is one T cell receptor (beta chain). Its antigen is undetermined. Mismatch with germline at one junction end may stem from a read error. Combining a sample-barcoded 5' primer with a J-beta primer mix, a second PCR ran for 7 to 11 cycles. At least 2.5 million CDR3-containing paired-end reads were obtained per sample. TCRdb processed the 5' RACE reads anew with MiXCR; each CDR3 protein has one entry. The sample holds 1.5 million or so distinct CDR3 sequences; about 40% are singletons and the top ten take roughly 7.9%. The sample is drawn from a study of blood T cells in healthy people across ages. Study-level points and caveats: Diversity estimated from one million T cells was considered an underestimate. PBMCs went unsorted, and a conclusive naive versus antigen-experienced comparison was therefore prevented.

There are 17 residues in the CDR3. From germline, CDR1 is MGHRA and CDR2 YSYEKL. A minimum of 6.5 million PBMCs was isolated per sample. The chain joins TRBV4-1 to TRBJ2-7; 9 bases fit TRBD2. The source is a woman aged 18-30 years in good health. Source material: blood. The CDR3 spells CTSSQKPGLASPYEQYF. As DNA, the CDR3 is TGCACCAGCAGCCAGAAGCCGGGACTAGCCTCACCCTACGAGCAGTACTTC.